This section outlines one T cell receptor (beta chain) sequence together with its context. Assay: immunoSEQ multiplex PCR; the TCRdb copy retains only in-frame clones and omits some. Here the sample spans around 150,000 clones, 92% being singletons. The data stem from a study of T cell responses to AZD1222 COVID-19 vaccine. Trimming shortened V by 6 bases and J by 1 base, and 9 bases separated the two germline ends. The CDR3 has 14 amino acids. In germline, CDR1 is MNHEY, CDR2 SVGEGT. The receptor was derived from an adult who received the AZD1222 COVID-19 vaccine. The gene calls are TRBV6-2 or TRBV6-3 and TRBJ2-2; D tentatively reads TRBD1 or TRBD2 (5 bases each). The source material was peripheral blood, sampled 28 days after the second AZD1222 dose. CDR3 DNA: TGTGCCAGCAGCTGGGACCTGAACACCGGGGAGCTGTTTTTT. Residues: CASSWDLNTGELFF.